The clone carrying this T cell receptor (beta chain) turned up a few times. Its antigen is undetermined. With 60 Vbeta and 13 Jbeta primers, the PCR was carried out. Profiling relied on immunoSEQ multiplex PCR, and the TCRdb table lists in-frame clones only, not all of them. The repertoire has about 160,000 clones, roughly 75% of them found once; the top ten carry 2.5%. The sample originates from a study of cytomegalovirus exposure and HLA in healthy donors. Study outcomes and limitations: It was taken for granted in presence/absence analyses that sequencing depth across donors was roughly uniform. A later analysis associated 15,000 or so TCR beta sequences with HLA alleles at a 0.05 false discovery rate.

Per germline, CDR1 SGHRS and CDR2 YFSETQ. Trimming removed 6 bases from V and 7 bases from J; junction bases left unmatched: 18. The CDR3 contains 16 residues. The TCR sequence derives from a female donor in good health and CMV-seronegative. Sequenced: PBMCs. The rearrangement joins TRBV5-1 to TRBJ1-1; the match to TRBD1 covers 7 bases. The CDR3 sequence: CASTLGWGRGTDEAFF. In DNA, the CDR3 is TGCGCCAGCACCCTGGGATGGGGGAGAGGGACAGATGAAGCTTTCTTT.